Listed here are 9 T cell receptor beta chains from one sample, sequenced in a study of regulatory T cells in long-lasting Graves disease. Described time point: persistent/refractory GD, antithyroid drugs over 5 years with positive TRAb. The TCR library was made from RNA extracted from PBMCs. Relying on iRepertoire HTBI primers and Arm-PCR of CDR3 regions, the team built TCR beta libraries. TCRdb recomputed calls from the multiplex PCR reads with MiXCR, one row per CDR3 protein. This table holds some 470,000 distinct CDR3 sequences, 20% to 25% found once. The specimen was peripheral blood mononuclear cells (PBMCs), collected when the disease was refractory, from a patient treated with antithyroid drugs. The receptors come from a female donor with Graves disease.

This clonotype was detected only a few times. V usage is TRBV6-2 or TRBV6-3 and J usage is TRBJ1-3; D gene ambiguous. This CDR3 comprises 15 residues. V lost 4 bases and J lost 3, with 13 bases in between. Germline CDR1 MNHEY, CDR2 SVGEGT. The CDR3 region has the DNA TGTGCCAGCAGTTTCAATTTGAGAAGTGGAAACACCATATATTTT. Translation: CASSFNLRSGNTIYF.

This clonotype was found a few times. This chain connects TRBV12-3 or TRBV12-4 to TRBJ2-2, with unresolved D. V was cut by 5 bases and J by 6 bases, with 10 bases left in between. The CDR3 runs 13 residues. The CDR3 coding sequence is TGTGCCAGCAGTCCGACATTAGCCGGGGAGCTGTTTTTT. This sequence encodes CASSPTLAGELFF.

The sample holds many counts of this clonotype. The chain uses TRBV7-2 and TRBJ1-2; D is unresolved. The ends were cut back, 8 bases at V and 7 bases at J, with 14 bases in the middle. This CDR3 has 12 residues. The germline gives CDR1 SGHTA, CDR2 FQGNSA. CDR3 nucleotides: TGTGCCAGCGGCCGTTACGATGGTGGCTACACCTTC. It codes for CASGRYDGGYTF.

This clonotype was detected ten times or more. The chain has TRBV24-1 and TRBJ2-6; D remains unclear. The CDR3 is made up of 16 amino acids. With 4 bases removed from V and 0 bases from J, the gap between germline ends came to 9 bases. The V gene's germline CDR1 is KGHDR and CDR2 SFDVKD. CDR3 region: CATSEGVLSGANVLTF. In DNA form, the CDR3 reads TGTGCCACCAGTGAAGGAGTCCTCTCTGGGGCCAACGTCCTGACTTTC.

This clonotype turned up a few times. V and J are TRBV25-1 and TRBJ2-4, with 7 bases matching TRBD1. CDR1 MGHDK and CDR2 SYGVNS come from the germline V gene. The CDR3 is made up of 15 amino acids. V gave up 4 bases and J gave up 0 bases; unmatched junction bases: 3. The CDR3 DNA sequence: TGTGCCAGCAGTGTTACAGGGGCAGCCAAAAACATTCAGTACTTC. Its protein is CASSVTGAAKNIQYF.

In DNA, the CDR3 is TGCAGCGTTGAAGGGCGGAACGTGAACACTGAAGCTTTCTTT. Translated, it gives CSVEGRNVNTEAFF. The genes are TRBV29-1 and TRBJ1-1, with D uncertain. This CDR3 contains 14 residues. The V end was cut by 1 base, the J end by 0 bases, with 9 bases between. Germline V gene data show CDR1 as SQVTM and CDR2 as ANQGSEA.

V is TRBV12-3 or TRBV12-4 and J is TRBJ2-3; TRBD2 agrees at 16 bases. CDR3 length: 19 residues. The V and J ends lost 3 bases and 2 bases, in that order; junction bases with no gene match: 8. The CDR3 loop reads CASSFLPGLAGGNTDTQYF. CDR3 DNA: TGTGCCAGCAGTTTCCTTCCGGGACTAGCGGGAGGGAACACAGATACGCAGTATTTT.

The chain links TRBV5-4 to TRBJ1-6, with TRBD1 identical over 12 bases. Unmatched junction bases numbered 13, after V lost 4 bases and J lost 14 bases. The CDR3 length is 16 residues. In germline, CDR1 is SGHNT, CDR2 YYREEE (reference sequence). The CDR3 sequence is CASSPPGQGATRALHF. The CDR3 DNA reads TGTGCCAGCAGCCCACCGGGACAGGGGGCTACCAGGGCCCTCCACTTT.

This clonotype was observed a few times. The chain links TRBV20-1 to TRBJ2-7, with TRBD2 matching over 7 bases. With V trimmed by 0 bases and J by 2 bases, 4 bases remained unmatched. The CDR3 runs 14 residues. CDR1 DFQATT and CDR2 SNEGSKA come from the germline V gene (reference sequence). CDR3 amino acids: CSARDGRDPYEQYF. CDR3 in DNA: TGCAGTGCTAGAGATGGGAGGGACCCCTACGAGCAGTACTTC.